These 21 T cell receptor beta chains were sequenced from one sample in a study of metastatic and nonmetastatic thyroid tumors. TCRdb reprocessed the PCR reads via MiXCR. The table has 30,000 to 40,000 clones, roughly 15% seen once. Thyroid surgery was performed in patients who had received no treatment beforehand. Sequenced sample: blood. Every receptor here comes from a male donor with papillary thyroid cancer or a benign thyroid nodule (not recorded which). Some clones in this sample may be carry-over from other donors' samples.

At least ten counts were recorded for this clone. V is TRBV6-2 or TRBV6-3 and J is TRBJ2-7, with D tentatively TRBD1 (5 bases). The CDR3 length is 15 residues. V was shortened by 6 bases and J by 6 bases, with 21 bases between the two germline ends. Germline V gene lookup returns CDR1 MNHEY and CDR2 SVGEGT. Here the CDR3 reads CASRRNSQVTGEQYF. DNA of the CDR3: TGTGCCAGCAGACGCAATTCACAGGTAACGGGCGAGCAGTACTTC.

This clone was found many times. The DNA for the CDR3 is TGTGCCAGCAGCTTAGAAACTGGACAGGGGAACTACGAGCAGTACTTC. This sequence encodes CASSLETGQGNYEQYF. The chain has TRBV11-3 and TRBJ2-7; TRBD1 agrees at 9 bases. The CDR3 length is 16 residues. V shed 0 bases, J shed 3 bases, and the junction held 6 bases outside the gene matches. Germline lookup yields CDR1 SGHNT and CDR2 YENEEA.

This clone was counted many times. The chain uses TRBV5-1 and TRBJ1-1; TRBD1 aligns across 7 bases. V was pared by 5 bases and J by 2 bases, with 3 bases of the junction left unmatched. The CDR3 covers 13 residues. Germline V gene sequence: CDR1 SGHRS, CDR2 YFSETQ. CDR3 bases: TGCGCCAGCAGAAGGACAGGTAACACTGAAGCTTTCTTT. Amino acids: CASRRTGNTEAFF.

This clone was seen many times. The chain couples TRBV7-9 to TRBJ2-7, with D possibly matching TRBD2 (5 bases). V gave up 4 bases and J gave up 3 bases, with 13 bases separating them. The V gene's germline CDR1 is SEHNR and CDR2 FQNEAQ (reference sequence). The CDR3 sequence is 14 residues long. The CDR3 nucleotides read TGTGCCAGCAGCTCCTCGACTAATTACTACGAGCAGTACTTC. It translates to CASSSSTNYYEQYF.

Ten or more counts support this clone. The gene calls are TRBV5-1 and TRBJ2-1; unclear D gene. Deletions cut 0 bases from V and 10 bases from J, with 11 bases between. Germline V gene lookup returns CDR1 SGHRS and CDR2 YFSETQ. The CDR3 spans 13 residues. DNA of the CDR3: TGCGCCAGCAGCTTGGCCGACGAAGGGGAGCAGTTCTTC. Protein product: CASSLADEGEQFF.

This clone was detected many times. The CDR3: CASSFGTGIGPQHF. CDR3 DNA: TGTGCCAGCAGTTTCGGGACAGGGATAGGGCCCCAGCATTTT. The chain joins TRBV27 to TRBJ1-5; TRBD1 aligns across 9 bases. The CDR3 is made up of 14 amino acids. CDR1 and CDR2 (germline): MNHEY, SMNVEV (reference sequence). V was pared by 3 bases and J by 9 bases, with 6 bases of the junction left unmatched.

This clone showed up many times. CDR3 nucleotide sequence: TGCAGTGCTAGGAGAGGGGACCCCGGGACCCAGTACTTC. This codes for CSARRGDPGTQYF. The chain employs TRBV20-1 and TRBJ2-5; D possibly uses TRBD1 or TRBD2 (5 bases each). The CDR3 totals 13 residues. V dropped 3 bases and J dropped 7 bases, with 15 bases sitting between them. Germline V gene data show CDR1 as DFQATT and CDR2 as SNEGSKA (reference sequence).

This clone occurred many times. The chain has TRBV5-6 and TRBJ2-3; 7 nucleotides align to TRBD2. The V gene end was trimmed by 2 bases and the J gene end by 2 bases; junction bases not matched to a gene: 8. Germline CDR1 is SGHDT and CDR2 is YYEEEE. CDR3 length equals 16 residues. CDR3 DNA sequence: TGTGCCAGCAGCTTTATTGGACTAGTTGCCACAGATACGCAGTATTTT. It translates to CASSFIGLVATDTQYF.

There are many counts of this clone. The CDR3 protein is CASSLGQISGNTIYF. The DNA of the CDR3 is TGTGCCAGCAGCTTAGGGCAAATCTCTGGAAACACCATATATTTT. The chain joins TRBV7-6 to TRBJ1-3; D ambiguous. From germline, CDR1 is SGHVS and CDR2 FNYEAQ. The CDR3 covers 15 residues. Trimming pared 1 base from V and 0 bases from J, leaving 7 bases between.

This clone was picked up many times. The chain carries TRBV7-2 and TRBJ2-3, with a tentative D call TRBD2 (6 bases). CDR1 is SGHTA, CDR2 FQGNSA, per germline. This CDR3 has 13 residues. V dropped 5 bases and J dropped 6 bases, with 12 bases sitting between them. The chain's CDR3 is CASSRGVLDTQYF. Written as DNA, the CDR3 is TGTGCCAGCAGCCGCGGGGTACTGGATACGCAGTATTTT.

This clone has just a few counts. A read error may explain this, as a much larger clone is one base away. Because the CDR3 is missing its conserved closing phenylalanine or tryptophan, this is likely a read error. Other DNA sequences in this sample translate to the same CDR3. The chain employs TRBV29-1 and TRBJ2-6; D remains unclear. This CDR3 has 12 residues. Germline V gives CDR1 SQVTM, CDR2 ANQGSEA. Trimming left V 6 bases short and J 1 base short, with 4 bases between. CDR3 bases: TGCAGCGTCTCGTCTGGGGCCAACGTCCTGACTTTA. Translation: CSVSSGANVLTL.

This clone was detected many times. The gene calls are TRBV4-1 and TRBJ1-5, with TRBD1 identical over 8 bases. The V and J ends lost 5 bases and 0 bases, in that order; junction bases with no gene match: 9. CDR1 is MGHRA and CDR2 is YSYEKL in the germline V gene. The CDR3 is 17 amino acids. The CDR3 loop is CASSSQGAEYSNQPQHF. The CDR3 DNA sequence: TGCGCCAGCAGCTCTCAGGGGGCTGAGTATAGCAATCAGCCCCAGCATTTT.

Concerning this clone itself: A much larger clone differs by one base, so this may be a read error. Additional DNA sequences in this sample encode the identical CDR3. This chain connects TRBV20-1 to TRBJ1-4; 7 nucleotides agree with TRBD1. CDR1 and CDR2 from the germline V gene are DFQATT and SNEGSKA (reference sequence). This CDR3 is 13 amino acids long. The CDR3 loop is CSARRDRDEKLFF. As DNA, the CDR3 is TGTAGTGCTAGACGAGACAGGGACGAAAAACTGTTTTTT.

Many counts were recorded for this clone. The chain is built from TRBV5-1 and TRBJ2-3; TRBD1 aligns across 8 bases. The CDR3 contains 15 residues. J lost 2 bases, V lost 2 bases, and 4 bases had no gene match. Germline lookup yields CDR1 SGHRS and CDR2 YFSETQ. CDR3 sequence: CASSLGQGLTDTQYF. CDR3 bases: TGCGCCAGCAGCTTAGGACAGGGTCTCACAGATACGCAGTATTTT. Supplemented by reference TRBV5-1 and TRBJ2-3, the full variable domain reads KAGVTQTPRYLIKTRGQQVTLSCSPISGHRSVSWYQQTPGQGLQFLFEYFSETQRNKGNFPGRFSGRQFSNSRSEMNVSTLELGDSALYLCASSLGQGLTDTQYFGPGTRLTVL.

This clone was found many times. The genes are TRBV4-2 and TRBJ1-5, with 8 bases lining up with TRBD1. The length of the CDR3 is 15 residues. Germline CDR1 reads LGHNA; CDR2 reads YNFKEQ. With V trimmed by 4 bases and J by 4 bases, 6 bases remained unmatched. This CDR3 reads CASSRDRGPNQPQHF. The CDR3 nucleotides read TGTGCCAGCAGCCGAGACAGGGGCCCTAATCAGCCCCAGCATTTT.

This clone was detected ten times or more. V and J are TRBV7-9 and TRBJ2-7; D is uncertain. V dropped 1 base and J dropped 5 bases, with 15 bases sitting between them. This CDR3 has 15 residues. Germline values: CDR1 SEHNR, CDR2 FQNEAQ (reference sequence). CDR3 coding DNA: TGTGCCAGCAGCTTAGTCCCAAGTTCTGGGGACGAGCAGTACTTC. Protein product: CASSLVPSSGDEQYF.

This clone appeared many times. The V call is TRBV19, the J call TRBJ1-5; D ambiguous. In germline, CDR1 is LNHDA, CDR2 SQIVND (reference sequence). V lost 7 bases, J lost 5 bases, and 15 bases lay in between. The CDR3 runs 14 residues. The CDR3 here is CASTAGQADQPQHF. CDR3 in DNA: TGTGCCAGTACCGCGGGCCAGGCGGATCAGCCCCAGCATTTT.

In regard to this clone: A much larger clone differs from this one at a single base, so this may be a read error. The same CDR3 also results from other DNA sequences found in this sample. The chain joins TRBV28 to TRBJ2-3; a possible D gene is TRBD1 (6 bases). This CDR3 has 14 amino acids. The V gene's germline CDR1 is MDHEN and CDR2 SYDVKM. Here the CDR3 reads CASDTGLSTDTQYF. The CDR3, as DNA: TGTGCCAGCGACACAGGGCTTAGCACAGATACTCAGTATTTT.

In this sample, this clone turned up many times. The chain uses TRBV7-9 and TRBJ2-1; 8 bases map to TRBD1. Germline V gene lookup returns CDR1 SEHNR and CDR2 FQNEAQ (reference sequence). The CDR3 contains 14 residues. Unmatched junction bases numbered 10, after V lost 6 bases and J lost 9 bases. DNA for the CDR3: TGTGCCAGCAGTTCCGGGACAGGACTTAGTGAGCAGTTCTTC. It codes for CASSSGTGLSEQFF.

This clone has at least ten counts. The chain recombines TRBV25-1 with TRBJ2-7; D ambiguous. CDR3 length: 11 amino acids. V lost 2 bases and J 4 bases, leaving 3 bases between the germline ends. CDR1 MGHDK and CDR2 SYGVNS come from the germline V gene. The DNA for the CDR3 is TGTGCCAGCAGTGAAGGTTACGAGCAGTACTTC. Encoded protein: CASSEGYEQYF.

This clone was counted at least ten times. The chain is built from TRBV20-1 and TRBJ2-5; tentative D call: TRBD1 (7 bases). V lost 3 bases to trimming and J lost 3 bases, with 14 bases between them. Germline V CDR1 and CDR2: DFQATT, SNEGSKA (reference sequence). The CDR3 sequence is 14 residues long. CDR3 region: CSASRGTAKETQYF. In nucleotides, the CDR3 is TGCAGTGCTAGCCGCGGGACAGCTAAAGAGACCCAGTACTTC.